A single sample gave rise to the 10 T cell receptor beta chains below, sequenced in a study of blood T cell repertoires in COVID-19. TCRdb keeps only in-frame clones here, not all; method: immunoSEQ multiplex PCR. The table shows approximately 89,000 clones, with approximately 78% occurring only once. Sequenced sample: peripheral blood. These receptors came from a human donor in a cohort sampled during active COVID-19.

The chain employs TRBV3-1 (or the pseudogene TRBV3-2) and TRBJ2-3, with 9 bases identical to TRBD2. The germline gives CDR1 LGHDT, CDR2 YNNKEL (reference sequence). The CDR3 spans 15 residues. V shed 8 bases and J 12 bases; nucleotides not matched to a gene: 18. The CDR3 DNA sequence: TGTGCCAGCGGGAGGGCTGTTGGGAAGCGGGGGGTCCAGTATTTT. It is translated as CASGRAVGKRGVQYF.

The chain couples TRBV2 to TRBJ1-4, with 7 bases that match TRBD1. The CDR3 totals 13 residues. Germline CDR1 is SNHLY and CDR2 is FYNNEI. V lost 9 bases to trimming and J lost 7 bases; unmatched junction nucleotides: 8. CDR3 bases: TGTGCCAGGAGACCGGGACAGAGTGAAAAACTGTTTTTT. Its translation: CARRPGQSEKLFF.

The count of this clone is one. The rearrangement joins TRBV4-1 to TRBJ1-1; D not resolved. V shed 3 bases and J shed 2 bases, with 16 bases lying between them. Germline V gene lookup returns CDR1 MGHRA and CDR2 YSYEKL. The CDR3 totals 16 residues. Written as DNA, the CDR3 is TGCGCCAGCAGCCATCTGACCGGGATCTCCAACACTGAAGCTTTCTTT. Residues: CASSHLTGISNTEAFF.

V and J are TRBV24-1 and TRBJ2-1; TRBD2 aligns across 14 bases. The V gene end was trimmed by 2 bases and the J gene end by 7 bases; junction bases not matched to a gene: 6. Germline V lookup: CDR1 KGHDR, CDR2 SFDVKD. The CDR3 has 17 residues. As DNA, the CDR3 is TGTGCCACCAGTGATTCGACGACTAGCGGGGGGGGGAATGAGCAGTTCTTC. Translated, it gives CATSDSTTSGGGNEQFF.

The rearrangement uses TRBV28 and TRBJ2-6; D gene unclear. The germline gives CDR1 MDHEN, CDR2 SYDVKM. CDR3 length: 15 residues. V lost 1 base and J 3 bases, leaving 7 bases between the germline ends. The CDR3 sequence: CASSLSTGGANVLTF. For the CDR3, the DNA is TGTGCCAGCAGTTTATCGACGGGTGGGGCCAACGTCCTGACTTTC.

The gene calls are TRBV18 and TRBJ2-7; a possible D gene is TRBD1 (6 bases). The CDR3 consists of 14 residues. CDR1 is KGHSH, CDR2 LQKENI, per germline. Trimming shortened V by 2 bases and J by 7 bases, and 15 bases separated the two germline ends. The CDR3, as DNA: TGTGCCAGCTCACCAAGAGACAGGTCCTCAGAGCAGTACTTC. Its protein is CASSPRDRSSEQYF.

The chain carries TRBV6-1 and TRBJ1-5; TRBD1 might be the D (5 bases). The germline CDR1 and CDR2 sequences are MNHNS and SASEGT. V dropped 4 bases and J dropped 0 bases, with 16 bases sitting between them. This CDR3 is 17 amino acids long. The CDR3 DNA is TGTGCCAGCAGTGGAGCCCTGACAGATTATAGCAATCAGCCCCAGCATTTT. Translated, it gives CASSGALTDYSNQPQHF.

The rearrangement links TRBV5-1 to TRBJ2-7; 10 bases align to TRBD1. This CDR3 spans 13 amino acids. V gave up 5 bases and J gave up 5 bases; unmatched junction bases: 4. Germline V gene lookup returns CDR1 SGHRS and CDR2 YFSETQ. In DNA form, the CDR3 reads TGCGCCAGCAGGGCCGGGACAGGGGACGAGCAGTACTTC. As protein: CASRAGTGDEQYF. Combining the CDR3 with reference TRBV5-1 and TRBJ2-7 gives the whole variable domain KAGVTQTPRYLIKTRGQQVTLSCSPISGHRSVSWYQQTPGQGLQFLFEYFSETQRNKGNFPGRFSGRQFSNSRSEMNVSTLELGDSALYLCASRAGTGDEQYFGPGTRLTVT.

The J gene is TRBJ2-6, the V gene TRBV27; a weak D match, TRBD2 (5 bases). V lost 7 bases and J 0 bases, leaving 13 bases between the germline ends. The CDR3 is 16 residues long. CDR1 MNHEY and CDR2 SMNVEV come from the germline V gene (reference sequence). CDR3 sequence reads: CASTRAPLSGANVLTF. The CDR3 DNA reads TGTGCCAGCACGAGGGCACCTCTCTCTGGGGCCAACGTCCTGACTTTC.

The chain links TRBV2 to TRBJ2-1, with D unresolved. Germline-derived CDR1 and CDR2 are SNHLY and FYNNEI. This CDR3 is 12 amino acids long. V was trimmed by 0 bases and J by 15 bases, leaving 12 bases between them. Here the CDR3 reads CASSEALQPGFF. CDR3 coding DNA: TGTGCCAGCAGTGAAGCGCTTCAGCCGGGGTTCTTC. Complete variable domain (other parts from reference TRBV2 and TRBJ2-1): EPEVTQTPSHQVTQMGQEVILRCVPISNHLYFYWYRQILGQKVEFLVSFYNNEISEKSEIFDDQFSVERPDGSNFTLKIRSTKLEDSAMYFCASSEALQPGFFGPGTRLTVL.